These 32 T cell receptor beta chains were sequenced from one sample in a study of control samples from healthy donors and cancer patients. Libraries were prepared by immunoSEQ multiplex PCR; TCRdb keeps only in-frame clonotypes and omits some of them. The table includes about 75,000 clones, approximately 84% detected once. Sequenced sample: blood. These receptors all come from a middle-aged man in good health.

This chain links TRBV3-1 (or the pseudogene TRBV3-2) with TRBJ1-2; TRBD1 matches at 8 bases. The trim removed 5 bases at V and 3 bases at J, leaving 8 bases unmatched. The CDR3 sequence is 15 residues long. Germline V gene sequence: CDR1 LGHDT, CDR2 YNNKEL (reference sequence). The CDR3 region has the DNA TGTGCCAGCAGCACCTCAGGGGGCGCATACTATGGCTACACCTTC. Amino acids: CASSTSGGAYYGYTF.

This clone showed up just a few times. The chain couples TRBV19 to TRBJ2-1; 7 positions agree with TRBD1. Germline V lookup: CDR1 LNHDA, CDR2 SQIVND (reference sequence). With V trimmed by 5 bases and J by 5 bases, 6 bases remained unmatched. The CDR3 runs 14 residues. The CDR3 is CASSPLDRHNEQFF. In DNA form, the CDR3 reads TGTGCCAGTAGTCCTCTGGACAGGCACAATGAGCAGTTCTTC.

This clone was seen a single time. The V call is TRBV7-9, the J call TRBJ1-6, with D unresolved. The V gene lost 3 bases and the J gene lost 0 bases, with 6 bases spanning the gap. Germline loops: CDR1 SEHNR, CDR2 FQNEAQ (reference sequence). The CDR3 runs 15 residues. As DNA, the CDR3 is TGTGCCAGCAGCTTGGCTAGCTCCTATAATTCACCCCTCCACTTT. It codes for CASSLASSYNSPLHF.

The V and J genes are TRBV21-1 and TRBJ2-7; TRBD2 reflects the table's D call only, with no check against the DNA. TRBV21-1 is tagged as a pseudogene. The CDR3 extends over 18 amino acids. In DNA, the CDR3 is TGTGCCAGCAGCAAAGAGGCCTCAGCGGTTTTGGAAATTTACGAGCAGTACTTC. This gives the protein CASSKEASAVLEIYEQYF.

V and J are TRBV6-1 and TRBJ2-5; tentatively, D is TRBD1 (6 bases). CDR3 length: 15 residues. Trimming stripped 2 bases from V and 7 bases from J, with 17 bases between. Per the germline V gene, CDR1 is MNHNS and CDR2 is SASEGT. CDR3 in amino acids: CASSEPIQGQSTQYF. The CDR3 DNA reads TGTGCCAGCAGTGAACCTATACAGGGCCAATCGACCCAGTACTTC.

The V call is TRBV6-5, the J call TRBJ1-2; 7 bases line up with TRBD1. Losses at the gene ends were 0 bases for V and 8 bases for J; bases not matched to a gene: 6. CDR3 length: 14 residues. Germline values: CDR1 MNHEY, CDR2 SVGAGI. The CDR3 spells CASSYSGRGNGYTF. CDR3 in DNA: TGTGCCAGCAGTTACTCGGGCAGGGGGAACGGCTACACCTTC.

The rearrangement uses TRBV5-4 and TRBJ2-5; the D gene is possibly TRBD2 (6 bases). Germline values: CDR1 SGHNT, CDR2 YYREEE (reference sequence). V lost 1 base, J lost 5 bases, and 18 bases lay in between. The CDR3 consists of 16 residues. The DNA of the CDR3 is TGTGCCAGCAGCTTGCCCTATAGCGGTCCCGCGGAGACCCAGTACTTC. Protein sequence: CASSLPYSGPAETQYF.

Concerning this clone: Other DNA sequences in the sample encode the same CDR3. The CDR3 DNA is TGTGCCAGCAGCTTAGAGGGTAGGAACACTGAAGCTTTCTTT. Amino acids: CASSLEGRNTEAFF. The chain carries TRBV7-2 and TRBJ1-1; D is unclear. The length of the CDR3 is 14 residues. Germline V CDR1 and CDR2: SGHTA, FQGNSA. The V and J ends lost 1 base and 1 base respectively, with 7 bases between them.

The chain employs TRBV6-5 and TRBJ2-1; 8 bases agree with TRBD1. There are 15 residues in the CDR3. Germline V lookup: CDR1 MNHEY, CDR2 SVGAGI. J was trimmed by 0 bases and V by 8 bases; bases with no gene match: 6. The CDR3 reads CASWTGLGSYNEQFF. The CDR3 region has the DNA TGTGCCAGCTGGACAGGGTTGGGCTCCTACAATGAGCAGTTCTTC.

The chain has TRBV10-3 and TRBJ2-3, with 7 nucleotides matching TRBD2. The CDR3 sequence is 14 residues long. The trim removed 4 bases at V and 2 bases at J, leaving 3 bases unmatched. Germline CDR1 and CDR2: ENHRY and SYGVKD. CDR3 amino acids: CAISGGSITDTQYF. DNA of the CDR3: TGTGCCATCAGTGGCGGGAGTATCACAGATACGCAGTATTTT.

The genes are TRBV5-4 and TRBJ2-3; 9 bases are a match to TRBD2. Germline CDR1 reads SGHNT; CDR2 reads YYREEE (reference sequence). Losses at the gene ends were 4 bases for V and 8 bases for J; bases not matched to a gene: 14. The CDR3 covers 16 residues. CDR3 sequence: CASSSGGSGRSGTQYF. The CDR3 DNA sequence: TGTGCCAGCAGCAGTGGGGGTAGCGGGAGATCGGGTACGCAGTATTTT. Using reference TRBV5-4 and TRBJ2-3 for the parts outside the CDR3, the full variable domain is ETGVTQSPTHLIKTRGQQVTLRCSSQSGHNTVSWYQQALGQGPQFIFQYYREEENGRGNFPPRFSGLQFPNYSSELNVNALELDDSALYLCASSSGGSGRSGTQYFGPGTRLTVL.

V is TRBV11-3 and J is TRBJ1-4; perhaps TRBD1 as D (5 bases). This CDR3 region has 17 residues. CDR1 is SGHNT and CDR2 is YENEEA in the germline V gene. The ends were cut back, 1 base at V and 0 bases at J, with 12 bases in the middle. The CDR3 nucleotides are TGTGCCAGCAGCTTAGGTCTCGGGGCAGCAACTAATGAAAAACTGTTTTTT. Its translation: CASSLGLGAATNEKLFF.

The chain is built from TRBV6-6 and TRBJ1-6; D remains unclear. CDR3 length: 16 amino acids. The V and J ends lost 0 bases and 10 bases respectively, with 16 bases between them. CDR1 and CDR2 (germline): MNHNY, SVGAGI (reference sequence). As DNA, the CDR3 is TGTGCCAGCAGTTACTCGACGGGAGCTATGGGATCACCCCTCCACTTT. This translates into CASSYSTGAMGSPLHF.

The chain recombines TRBV5-6 with TRBJ2-5, with unresolved D. This CDR3 has 13 residues. The V gene's germline CDR1 is SGHDT and CDR2 YYEEEE. V was trimmed by 2 bases and J by 1 base, leaving 6 bases between them. The CDR3 sequence: CASSFRIQETQYF. For the CDR3, the DNA is TGTGCCAGCAGCTTTAGGATCCAAGAGACCCAGTACTTC.

This chain joins TRBV19 and TRBJ1-2; a possible D gene is TRBD1 (6 bases). Germline assignment: CDR1 LNHDA and CDR2 SQIVND (reference sequence). The CDR3 length is 14 residues. V was pared by 6 bases and J by 4 bases, with 15 bases between. CDR3 DNA: TGTGCCAGTAGACCATATGGACAGCCCTATGGCTACACCTTC. Amino acid sequence: CASRPYGQPYGYTF.

This clone is a singleton in its sample. The chain couples TRBV28 to TRBJ2-5; D is ambiguous. CDR3 size: 14 residues. V was shortened by 4 bases and J by 1 base, with 10 bases between the two germline ends. Germline loops: CDR1 MDHEN, CDR2 SYDVKM. The CDR3 DNA is TGTGCCAGCAGTTCGGGCTGGGTCCAAGAGACCCAGTACTTC. This translates into CASSSGWVQETQYF.

The chain carries TRBV12-5 and TRBJ2-5; 8 bases align to TRBD2. This CDR3 contains 12 residues. V shed 4 bases, J shed 9 bases, and the junction held 4 bases outside the gene matches. CDR1 is LGHNT and CDR2 is FRNRAP in the germline V gene. The CDR3 coding sequence is TGTGCTAGTGGTTCGACTAGCGAAGCCCAGTACTTC. Protein product: CASGSTSEAQYF.

CDR3 loop: CASSYLNTPGQLNSPLHF. The CDR3, as DNA: TGTGCCAGCAGTTACCTCAATACACCGGGACAACTAAATTCACCCCTCCACTTT. The chain carries TRBV6-2 or TRBV6-3 and TRBJ1-6; D may be TRBD1 (6 bases). From germline, CDR1 is MNHEY and CDR2 SVGEGT. The CDR3 loop spans 18 amino acids. Between the trimmed V and J ends, which lost 2 bases and 7 bases, there was a span of 21 bases.

The rearrangement joins TRBV7-8 to TRBJ2-1; 13 positions agree with TRBD2. Germline V lookup: CDR1 SGHVS, CDR2 FQNEAQ. J was trimmed by 8 bases and V by 5 bases; bases with no gene match: 9. This CDR3 region has 16 residues. The CDR3, as DNA: TGTGCCAGCAGCGCGACCGGGACTAGCGGGAAGTATGAGCAGTTCTTC. This translates into CASSATGTSGKYEQFF.

The J gene is TRBJ2-3, the V gene TRBV13; 7 nucleotides agree with TRBD1. CDR1 is PRHDT, CDR2 FYEKMQ, per germline (reference sequence). This CDR3 has 15 residues. J was trimmed by 6 bases and V by 0 bases; bases with no gene match: 6. Here the CDR3 reads CASSLGQGVWDTQYF. The CDR3, as DNA: TGTGCCAGCAGCTTAGGGCAGGGGGTGTGGGATACGCAGTATTTT.

The chain joins TRBV2 to TRBJ1-5, with D unclear. Trimming shortened V by 6 bases and J by 3 bases, and 9 bases separated the two germline ends. The CDR3 is 13 amino acids. In germline, CDR1 is SNHLY, CDR2 FYNNEI. The CDR3 sequence is CASRSFDNQPQHF. In DNA form, the CDR3 reads TGTGCCAGCAGGTCTTTTGACAATCAGCCCCAGCATTTT.

The chain employs TRBV19 and TRBJ1-5; D unclear. V was clipped by 5 bases and J by 3 bases, with 20 bases between them. Per germline, CDR1 LNHDA and CDR2 SQIVND (reference sequence). This CDR3 spans 17 amino acids. CDR3 protein: CASSGSLGSSPNQPQHF. The CDR3, as DNA: TGTGCCAGTAGTGGGTCTCTCGGGTCTTCGCCCAATCAGCCCCAGCATTTT.

This clone showed up just a few times. The chain employs TRBV19 and TRBJ2-1, with D uncertain. Per the germline V gene, CDR1 is LNHDA and CDR2 is SQIVND (reference sequence). The CDR3 spans 16 residues. Trimming cost V 3 bases and J 0 bases, with 12 bases left between them. The CDR3 loop is CASSIDHSSSYNEQFF. DNA of the CDR3: TGTGCCAGTAGTATTGATCACTCTAGCTCCTACAATGAGCAGTTCTTC. Drawing the rest from reference TRBV19 and TRBJ2-1, the complete variable domain is DGGITQSPKYLFRKEGQNVTLSCEQNLNHDAMYWYRQDPGQGLRLIYYSQIVNDFQKGDIAEGYSVSREKKESFPLTVTSAQKNPTAFYLCASSIDHSSSYNEQFFGPGTRLTVL.

The J gene is TRBJ2-2, the V gene TRBV11-2; TRBD2 matches 7 bases. After removal of 0 bases from V and 6 bases from J, the junction contained 4 bases not matched to a gene. The CDR3 is 15 residues long. Germline V gives CDR1 SGHAT, CDR2 FQNNGV. The CDR3, as DNA: TGTGCCAGCAGCTTAGAAAGCGGGACCGCCGGGGAGCTGTTTTTT. This encodes CASSLESGTAGELFF.

J is TRBJ2-7 and V is TRBV7-9; TRBD2 matches at 8 bases. The V segment lost 2 bases and the J segment 0 bases; nucleotides outside the gene matches: 3. The germline V gene has CDR1 SEHNR and CDR2 FQNEAQ (reference sequence). This CDR3 region has 15 residues. The CDR3 reads CASSLIAGSSYEQYF. The CDR3 bases are TGTGCCAGCAGCTTAATAGCGGGAAGCTCCTACGAGCAGTACTTC.

The chain carries TRBV4-2 and TRBJ2-1; 12 bases map to TRBD2. Germline assignment: CDR1 LGHNA and CDR2 YNFKEQ. The trim removed 3 bases at V and 5 bases at J, leaving 2 bases unmatched. The CDR3 extends over 15 amino acids. The CDR3 coding sequence is TGTGCCAGCAGCCAGAGGACTAGCGGGAACAATGAGCAGTTCTTC. Translated: CASSQRTSGNNEQFF.

This chain links TRBV27 with TRBJ1-1; D is uncertain. The CDR3 has 17 residues. The germline V gene has CDR1 MNHEY and CDR2 SMNVEV (reference sequence). Trimming removed 2 bases at V and 0 bases at J, with 16 bases between. DNA of the CDR3: TGTGCCAGCAGTTTACTTAAGGCGAACTCTATGAACACTGAAGCTTTCTTT. It yields the protein CASSLLKANSMNTEAFF.

This chain connects TRBV3-1 (or the pseudogene TRBV3-2) to TRBJ1-2, with a weak D call TRBD1 (6 bases). The germline V gene encodes CDR1 LGHDT and CDR2 YNNKEL (reference sequence). This CDR3 contains 14 residues. Deletions cut 1 base from V and 6 bases from J, with 12 bases between. As DNA, the CDR3 is TGTGCCAGCAGCCAAGGGCCGACAGGCAATGGCTACACCTTC. Protein: CASSQGPTGNGYTF.

The rearrangement joins TRBV14 to TRBJ2-1; 7 bases line up with TRBD2. The CDR3 has 16 amino acids. Germline CDR1 is SGHDN and CDR2 is FVKESK. Unmatched junction bases numbered 12, after V lost 3 bases and J lost 7 bases. The CDR3 nucleotides read TGTGCCAGCAGCCATCTCGGGCGGGAGTCGTGGAATGAGCAGTTCTTC. It is translated as CASSHLGRESWNEQFF.

The chain employs TRBV4-2 and TRBJ2-1, with unresolved D. This CDR3 spans 13 amino acids. Germline V lookup: CDR1 LGHNA, CDR2 YNFKEQ. V gave up 0 bases and J gave up 5 bases, with 5 bases separating them. Written as DNA, the CDR3 is TGTGCCAGCAGCCAAGAGTCGAACAATGAGCAGTTCTTC. It yields the protein CASSQESNNEQFF.

This chain uses TRBV18 with TRBJ2-1; D perhaps matches TRBD1 (6 bases). The CDR3 is 15 amino acids. Per the germline V gene, CDR1 is KGHSH and CDR2 is LQKENI. Trimming took off 2 bases at V and 4 bases at J, with 12 bases between the two ends. CDR3 DNA: TGTGCCAGCTCACCATCACAGGGCAAATACAATGAGCAGTTCTTC. It specifies CASSPSQGKYNEQFF.

This clone was seen a single time. The chain joins TRBV14 to TRBJ1-2, with 8 bases lining up with TRBD1. J gave up 7 bases and V 4 bases, and 5 bases lay outside the gene matches. The V gene's germline CDR1 is SGHDN and CDR2 FVKESK. The CDR3 contains 13 residues. The CDR3 region has the DNA TGTGCCAGCAGCCCCACAGGGGGGTTTGGCTACACCTTC. Translation: CASSPTGGFGYTF. Drawing the rest from reference TRBV14 and TRBJ1-2, the complete variable domain is EAGVTQFPSHSVIEKGQTVTLRCDPISGHDNLYWYRRVMGKEIKFLLHFVKESKQDESGMPNNRFLAERTGGTYSTLKVQPAELEDSGVYFCASSPTGGFGYTFGSGTRLTVV.